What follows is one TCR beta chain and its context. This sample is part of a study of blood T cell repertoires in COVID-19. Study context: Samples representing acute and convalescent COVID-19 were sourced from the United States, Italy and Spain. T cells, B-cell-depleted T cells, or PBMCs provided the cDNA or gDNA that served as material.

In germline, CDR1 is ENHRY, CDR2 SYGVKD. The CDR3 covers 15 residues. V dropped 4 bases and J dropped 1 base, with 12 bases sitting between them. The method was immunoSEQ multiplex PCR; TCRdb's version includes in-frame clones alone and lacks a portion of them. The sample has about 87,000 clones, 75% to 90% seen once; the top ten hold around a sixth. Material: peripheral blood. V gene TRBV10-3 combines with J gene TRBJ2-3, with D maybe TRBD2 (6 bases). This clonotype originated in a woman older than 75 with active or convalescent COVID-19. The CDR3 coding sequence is TGTGCCATCAGTGCAGAGGCGGGGCGCACAGATACGCAGTATTTT. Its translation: CAISAEAGRTDTQYF.